This T cell receptor beta chain was captured in a study of response to subunit inactivated influenza vaccine. Study findings and constraints: It was suggested by the authors that few new T cells are recruited by each seasonal influenza vaccination.

A word on this clonotype: The antigen is not known.

The germline V gene encodes CDR1 SNHLY and CDR2 FYNNEI. The CDR3 sequence is 13 residues long. V lost 4 bases to trimming and J lost 7 bases, with 11 bases between them. TCRdb passed the RT-PCR reads through MiXCR, listing each CDR3 protein once. The table lists over 750,000 distinct CDR3 sequences, 21% of them singletons, with roughly 10% in the top ten. The material sequenced was PBMCs from blood, taken approximately 5 days after vaccination. The chain uses TRBV2 and TRBJ1-5; D gene unclear. The sequence derives from a man between 45 and 60 years old who received an inactivated influenza vaccine. CDR3 loop: CASSGSSRQPQHF. CDR3 coding DNA: TGTGCCAGCAGTGGGTCTAGTCGGCAGCCCCAGCATTTT.